Below, 3 T cell receptor beta chains from the same sample are listed, as sequenced in a study of cytomegalovirus exposure and HLA in healthy donors. PCR amplification relied on 60 Vbeta primers (plus 13 Jbeta primers). Produced via immunoSEQ multiplex PCR; TCRdb's table is partial and in-frame only. Among around 140,000 clones listed, around 80% were seen once. The sample comprised PBMCs. The receptors were sampled from a man in his forties in good health and CMV-seronegative.

The J gene is TRBJ1-3, the V gene TRBV7-8, with D uncertain. The CDR3 spans 15 residues. Trimming shortened V by 3 bases and J by 4 bases, and 13 bases separated the two germline ends. Germline CDR1 and CDR2: SGHVS and FQNEAQ. The CDR3 bases are TGTGCCAGCAGCTTGTCCCTAGCATCAGGAAACACCATATATTTT. Its protein is CASSLSLASGNTIYF.

This chain connects TRBV10-2 to TRBJ1-1; 8 bases agree with TRBD1. V shed 6 bases, J shed 7 bases, and the junction held 13 bases outside the gene matches. This CDR3 contains 15 residues. Per germline, CDR1 WSHSY and CDR2 SAAADI. This chain's CDR3 is CASSNFDRGGDEAFF. The CDR3 DNA reads as TGCGCCAGCAGCAACTTCGACAGGGGAGGTGATGAAGCTTTCTTT.

This chain connects TRBV19 to TRBJ1-1; D gene uncertain. This CDR3 is 12 amino acids long. Trimming took off 3 bases at V and 5 bases at J, with 7 bases between the two ends. Germline V CDR1 and CDR2: LNHDA, SQIVND (reference sequence). The chain's CDR3 is CASSIAQTEAFF. The CDR3, as DNA: TGTGCCAGTAGTATCGCACAAACTGAAGCTTTCTTT.